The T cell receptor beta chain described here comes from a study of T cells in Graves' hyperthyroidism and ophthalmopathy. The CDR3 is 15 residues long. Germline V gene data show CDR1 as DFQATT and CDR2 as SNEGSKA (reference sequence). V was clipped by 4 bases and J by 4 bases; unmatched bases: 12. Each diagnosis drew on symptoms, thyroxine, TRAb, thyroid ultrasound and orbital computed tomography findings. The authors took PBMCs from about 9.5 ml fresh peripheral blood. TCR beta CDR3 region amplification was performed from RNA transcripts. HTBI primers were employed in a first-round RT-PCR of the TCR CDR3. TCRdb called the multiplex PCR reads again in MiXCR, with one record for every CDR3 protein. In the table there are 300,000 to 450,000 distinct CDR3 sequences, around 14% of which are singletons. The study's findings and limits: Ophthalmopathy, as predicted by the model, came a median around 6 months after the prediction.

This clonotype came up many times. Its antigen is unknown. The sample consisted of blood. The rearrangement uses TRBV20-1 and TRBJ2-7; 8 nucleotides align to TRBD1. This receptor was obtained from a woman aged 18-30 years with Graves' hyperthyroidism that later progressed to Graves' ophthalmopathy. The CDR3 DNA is TGCAGTGCTACTTACTCGGACAGGGTGGAGTACGAGCAGTACTTC. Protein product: CSATYSDRVEYEQYF.